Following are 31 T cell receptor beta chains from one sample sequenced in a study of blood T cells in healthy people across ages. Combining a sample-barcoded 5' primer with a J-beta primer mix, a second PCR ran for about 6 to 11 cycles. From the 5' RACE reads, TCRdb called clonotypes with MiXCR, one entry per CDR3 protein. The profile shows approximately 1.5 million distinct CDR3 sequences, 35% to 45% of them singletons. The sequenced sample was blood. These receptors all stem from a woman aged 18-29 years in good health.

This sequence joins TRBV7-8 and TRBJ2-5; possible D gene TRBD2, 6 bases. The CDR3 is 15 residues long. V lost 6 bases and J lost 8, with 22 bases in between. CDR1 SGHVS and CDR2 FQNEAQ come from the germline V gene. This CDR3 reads CASRSPGLLPETQYF. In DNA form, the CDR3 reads TGTGCCAGCAGATCACCGGGACTCCTTCCAGAAACCCAGTACTTC.

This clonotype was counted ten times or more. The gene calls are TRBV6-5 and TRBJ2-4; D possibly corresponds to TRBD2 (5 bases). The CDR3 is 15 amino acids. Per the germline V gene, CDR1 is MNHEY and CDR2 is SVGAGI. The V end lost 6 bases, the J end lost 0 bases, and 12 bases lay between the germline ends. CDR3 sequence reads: CASRHTGEAKNIQYF. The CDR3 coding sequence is TGTGCCAGCAGACACACCGGGGAAGCCAAAAACATTCAGTACTTC.

The CDR3 nucleotides are TGTGCCACCGGACAGGGCACCGGGGAGCTGTTTTTT. Its translation is CATGQGTGELFF. The chain employs TRBV24-1 and TRBJ2-2; 8 bases agree with TRBD1. V gave up 9 bases and J gave up 4 bases; unmatched junction bases: 0. In germline, CDR1 is KGHDR, CDR2 SFDVKD. This CDR3 is built from 12 residues.

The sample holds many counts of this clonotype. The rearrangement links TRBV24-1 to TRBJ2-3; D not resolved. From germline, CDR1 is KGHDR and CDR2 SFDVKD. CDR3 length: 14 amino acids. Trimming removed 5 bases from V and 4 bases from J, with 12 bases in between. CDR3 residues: CATSGLRTPDTQYF. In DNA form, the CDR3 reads TGTGCCACCAGTGGGCTCCGGACGCCAGATACGCAGTATTTT.

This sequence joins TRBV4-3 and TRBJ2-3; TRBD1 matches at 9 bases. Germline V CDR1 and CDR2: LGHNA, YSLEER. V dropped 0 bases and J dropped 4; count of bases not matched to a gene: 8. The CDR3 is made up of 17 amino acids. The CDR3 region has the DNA TGCGCCAGCAGCCAAGATCCCTACAGGGGGCAGGCAGATACGCAGTATTTT. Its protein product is CASSQDPYRGQADTQYF.

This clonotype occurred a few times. Written as DNA, the CDR3 is TGTGCCACCGGCGGGACAGCCTCCTACAATGAGCAGTTCTTC. Translation: CATGGTASYNEQFF. The V call is TRBV24-1, the J call TRBJ2-1; maybe TRBD1 (7 bases). Trimming removed 9 bases from V and 0 bases from J, with 11 bases in between. CDR1 is KGHDR and CDR2 is SFDVKD in the germline V gene. The CDR3 runs to 14 residues.

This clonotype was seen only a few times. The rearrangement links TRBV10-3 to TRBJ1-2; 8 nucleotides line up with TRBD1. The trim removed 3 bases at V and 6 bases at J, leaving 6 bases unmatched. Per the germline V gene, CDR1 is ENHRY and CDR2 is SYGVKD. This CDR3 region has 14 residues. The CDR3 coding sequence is TGTGCCATCAGTGACCGGGGACAGGCGGATGGCTACACCTTC. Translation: CAISDRGQADGYTF.

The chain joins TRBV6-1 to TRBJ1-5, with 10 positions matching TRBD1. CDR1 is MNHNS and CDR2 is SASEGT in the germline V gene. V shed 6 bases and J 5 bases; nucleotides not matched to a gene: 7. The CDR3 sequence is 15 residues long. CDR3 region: CASRLGTGVYQPQHF. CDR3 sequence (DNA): TGTGCCAGCAGACTCGGGACAGGGGTTTATCAGCCCCAGCATTTT.

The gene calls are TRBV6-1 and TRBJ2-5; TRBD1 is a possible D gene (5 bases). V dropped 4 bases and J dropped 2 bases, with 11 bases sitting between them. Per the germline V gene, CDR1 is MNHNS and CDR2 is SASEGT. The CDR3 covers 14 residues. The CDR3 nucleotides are TGTGCCAGCAGTGCAGGGATCCCTCAAGAGACCCAGTACTTC. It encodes CASSAGIPQETQYF.

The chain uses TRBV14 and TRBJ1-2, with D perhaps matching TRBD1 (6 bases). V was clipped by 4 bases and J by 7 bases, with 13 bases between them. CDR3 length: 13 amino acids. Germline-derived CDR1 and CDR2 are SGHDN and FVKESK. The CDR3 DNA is TGTGCCAGCAGCCCCCGGACAGTAGGTGGCTACACCTTC. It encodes CASSPRTVGGYTF.

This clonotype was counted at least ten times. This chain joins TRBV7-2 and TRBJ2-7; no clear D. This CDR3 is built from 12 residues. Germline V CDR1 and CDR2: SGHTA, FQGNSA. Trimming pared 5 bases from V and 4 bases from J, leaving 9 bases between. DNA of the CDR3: TGTGCCAGCAGCCAGAGCCTTTACGAGCAGTACTTC. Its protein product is CASSQSLYEQYF.

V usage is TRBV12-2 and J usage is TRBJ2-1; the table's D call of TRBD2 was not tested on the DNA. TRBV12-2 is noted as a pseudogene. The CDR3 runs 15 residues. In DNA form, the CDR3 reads TGTGCAAGTCGTCCGGGGGGGCCTTCCTACAATGAGCAGTTCTTC. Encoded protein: CASRPGGPSYNEQFF.

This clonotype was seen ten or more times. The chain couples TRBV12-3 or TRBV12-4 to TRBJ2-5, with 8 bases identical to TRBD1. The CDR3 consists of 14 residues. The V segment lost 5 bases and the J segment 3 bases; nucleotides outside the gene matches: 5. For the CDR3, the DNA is TGTGCCAGCAGTCTAAGGACAGGGAAAGAGACCCAGTACTTC. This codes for CASSLRTGKETQYF.

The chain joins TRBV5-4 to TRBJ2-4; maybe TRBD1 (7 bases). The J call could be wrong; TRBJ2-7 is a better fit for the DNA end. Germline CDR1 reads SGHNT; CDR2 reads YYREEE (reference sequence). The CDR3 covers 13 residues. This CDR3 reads CASSCGTVYEQYF. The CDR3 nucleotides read TGTGCCAGCAGCTGCGGGACAGTCTACGAGCAGTACTTC.

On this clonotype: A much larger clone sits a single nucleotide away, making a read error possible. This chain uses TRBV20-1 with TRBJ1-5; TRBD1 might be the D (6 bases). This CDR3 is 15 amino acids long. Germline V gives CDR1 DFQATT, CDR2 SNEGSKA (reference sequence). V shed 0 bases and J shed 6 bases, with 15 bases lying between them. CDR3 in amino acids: CSARESTGSSQPQHF. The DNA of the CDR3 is TGCAGTGCTAGAGAAAGTACAGGGTCAAGTCAGCCCCAGCATTTT.

CDR3 in amino acids: CASSPPGPRDEKLFF. Here the CDR3 DNA reads TGTGCCAGCTCACCACCGGGCCCCCGGGATGAAAAACTGTTTTTT. V usage is TRBV18 and J usage is TRBJ1-4; the D is unclear. The CDR3 has 15 residues. The V gene's germline CDR1 is KGHSH and CDR2 LQKENI. Deletions cut 0 bases from V and 6 bases from J, with 11 bases between.

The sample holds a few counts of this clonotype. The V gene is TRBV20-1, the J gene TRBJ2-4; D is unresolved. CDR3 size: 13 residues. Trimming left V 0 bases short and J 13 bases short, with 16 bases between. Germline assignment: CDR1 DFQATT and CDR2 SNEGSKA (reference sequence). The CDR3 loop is CSARDPLKSEQYF. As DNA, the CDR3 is TGCAGTGCTAGAGATCCCCTAAAGAGTGAGCAGTACTTC.

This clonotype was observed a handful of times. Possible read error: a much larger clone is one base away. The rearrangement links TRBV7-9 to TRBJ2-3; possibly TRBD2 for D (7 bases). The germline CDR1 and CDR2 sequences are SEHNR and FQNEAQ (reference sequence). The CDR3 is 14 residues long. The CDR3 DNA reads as TGTGCCAGCAGCTTACGCGCGGGGGCAGATTCGCAGTATTTT. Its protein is CASSLRAGADSQYF.

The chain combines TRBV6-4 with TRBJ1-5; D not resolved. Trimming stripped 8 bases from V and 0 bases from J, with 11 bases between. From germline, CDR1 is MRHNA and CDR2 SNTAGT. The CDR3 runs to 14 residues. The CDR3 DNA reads TGTGCCAGCTCCCCGGAGATTAGCAATCAGCCCCAGCATTTT. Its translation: CASSPEISNQPQHF.

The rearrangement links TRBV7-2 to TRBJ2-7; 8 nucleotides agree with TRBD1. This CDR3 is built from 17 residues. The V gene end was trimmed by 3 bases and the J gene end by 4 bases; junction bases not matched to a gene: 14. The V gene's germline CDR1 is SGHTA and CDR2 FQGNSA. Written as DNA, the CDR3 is TGTGCCAGCAGCTTCCCACAGGGGGGCGGGAAACTATACGAGCAGTACTTC. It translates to CASSFPQGGGKLYEQYF.

CDR3 nucleotides: TGCAGTGCGCATTTTGGGGGCAGGGGCACAGATACGCAGTATTTT. It yields the protein CSAHFGGRGTDTQYF. J is TRBJ2-3 and V is TRBV20-1; D perhaps matches TRBD1 (6 bases). The V end was cut by 6 bases, the J end by 1 base, with 17 bases between. The CDR3 consists of 15 residues. Germline CDR1 reads DFQATT; CDR2 reads SNEGSKA (reference sequence).

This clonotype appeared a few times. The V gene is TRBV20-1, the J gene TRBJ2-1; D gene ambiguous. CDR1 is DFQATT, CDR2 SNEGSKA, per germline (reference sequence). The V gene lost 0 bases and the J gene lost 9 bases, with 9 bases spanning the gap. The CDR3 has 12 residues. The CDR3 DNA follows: TGCAGTGCTAGAGAGGGCGGCAGTGAGCAGTTCTTC. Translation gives CSAREGGSEQFF.

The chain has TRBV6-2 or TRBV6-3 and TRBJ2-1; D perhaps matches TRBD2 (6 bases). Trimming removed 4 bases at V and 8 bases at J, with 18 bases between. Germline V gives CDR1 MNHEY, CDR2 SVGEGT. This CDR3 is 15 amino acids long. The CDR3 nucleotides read TGTGCCAGCAGTTCCTTAGCGGAATCAACGGATGAGCAGTTCTTC. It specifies CASSSLAESTDEQFF.

CDR3 nucleotide sequence: TGTGCCAGTAGTACGACTAACGCGGGGGAGCAGTTCTTC. Its translation is CASSTTNAGEQFF. The chain has TRBV19 and TRBJ2-1; D may be TRBD2 (6 bases). CDR3 length equals 13 residues. V was pared by 4 bases and J by 10 bases, with 14 bases between. Germline V gene lookup returns CDR1 LNHDA and CDR2 SQIVND (reference sequence).

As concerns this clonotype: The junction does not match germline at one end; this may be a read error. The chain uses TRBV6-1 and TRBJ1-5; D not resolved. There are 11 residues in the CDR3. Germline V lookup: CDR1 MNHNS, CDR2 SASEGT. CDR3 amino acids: CARSANQPQHF. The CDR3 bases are TGTGCCAGGAGTGCCAATCAGCCCCAGCATTTT.

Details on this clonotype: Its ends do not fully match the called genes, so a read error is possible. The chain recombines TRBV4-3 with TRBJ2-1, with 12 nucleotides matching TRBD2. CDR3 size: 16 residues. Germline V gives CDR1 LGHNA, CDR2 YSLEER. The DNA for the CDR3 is TGCACCAGCAGCCAAGGAGTGACTAGCGGGAGCTATGAGCAGTTCTTC. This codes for CTSSQGVTSGSYEQFF.

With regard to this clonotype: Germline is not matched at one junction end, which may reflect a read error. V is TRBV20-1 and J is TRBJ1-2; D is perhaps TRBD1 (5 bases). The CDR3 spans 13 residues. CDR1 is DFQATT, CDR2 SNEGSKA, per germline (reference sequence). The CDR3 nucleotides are TGCAGTGCTAGAGAATACAGGAGCTATGGCCACACCTTC. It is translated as CSAREYRSYGHTF.

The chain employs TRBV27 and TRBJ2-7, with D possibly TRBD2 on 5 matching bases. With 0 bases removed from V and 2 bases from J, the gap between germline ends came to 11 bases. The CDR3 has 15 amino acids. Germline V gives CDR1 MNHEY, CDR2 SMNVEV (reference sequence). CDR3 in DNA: TGTGCCAGCAGTTTATCCCCCGGGAACCCCTACGAGCAGTACTTC. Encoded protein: CASSLSPGNPYEQYF.

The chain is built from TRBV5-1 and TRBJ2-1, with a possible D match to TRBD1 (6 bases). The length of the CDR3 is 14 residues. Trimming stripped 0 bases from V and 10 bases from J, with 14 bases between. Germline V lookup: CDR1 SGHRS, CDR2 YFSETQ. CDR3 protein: CASSLGQGMKEQFF. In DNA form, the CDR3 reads TGCGCCAGCAGCTTGGGTCAGGGGATGAAGGAGCAGTTCTTC.

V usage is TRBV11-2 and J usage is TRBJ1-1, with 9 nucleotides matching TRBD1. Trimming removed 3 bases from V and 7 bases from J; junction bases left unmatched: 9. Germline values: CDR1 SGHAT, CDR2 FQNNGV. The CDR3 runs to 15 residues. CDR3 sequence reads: CASSFDRTGDSEAFF. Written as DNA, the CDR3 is TGTGCCAGCAGCTTTGATCGGACAGGGGACAGTGAAGCTTTCTTT.

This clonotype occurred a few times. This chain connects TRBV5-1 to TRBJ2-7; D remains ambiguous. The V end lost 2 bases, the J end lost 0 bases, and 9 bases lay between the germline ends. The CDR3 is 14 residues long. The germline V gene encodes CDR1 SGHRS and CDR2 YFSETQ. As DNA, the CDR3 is TGCGCCAGCAGCTTTGGCTCGAGCTCCTACGAGCAGTACTTC. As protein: CASSFGSSSYEQYF.